This entry lists 15 T cell receptor beta chains sequenced from one sample in a study of OX40 agonist ivuxolimab in advanced cancers. The data were produced by immunoSEQ multiplex PCR, yet TCRdb's version contains in-frame clones alone and is incomplete. In the table there are more than 60,000 clones, about 86% of which are singletons. The sample was CD4+ or CD8+ T cells sorted from blood, taken in a trial of the OX40 agonist ivuxolimab. The source is an adult with an advanced solid tumor such as melanoma, head and neck, liver or kidney cancer.

The chain recombines TRBV19 with TRBJ2-5, with TRBD2 identical over 11 bases. This CDR3 has 18 amino acids. V lost 4 bases and J lost 1; bases outside the gene matches: 11. Per germline, CDR1 LNHDA and CDR2 SQIVND (reference sequence). The CDR3 DNA reads TGTGCCAGTAGTAACCGACTAGCGGGGACAGGGCCCCAAGAGACCCAGTACTTC. It yields the protein CASSNRLAGTGPQETQYF.

This clone has only one observation. The chain's CDR3 is CASMGVGYGYTF. The CDR3 nucleotides are TGTGCCAGCATGGGGGTAGGCTATGGCTACACCTTC. The chain has TRBV28 and TRBJ1-2, with D tentatively TRBD1 (5 bases). Germline loops: CDR1 MDHEN, CDR2 SYDVKM. There are 12 residues in the CDR3. Trimming cost V 7 bases and J 4 bases, with 10 bases left between them.

The chain has TRBV28 and TRBJ2-7; a weak D match, TRBD1 (6 bases). CDR1 and CDR2 (germline): MDHEN, SYDVKM. This CDR3 comprises 16 residues. V gave up 4 bases and J gave up 7 bases, with 23 bases separating them. The CDR3 region is CASSSPLQGKYQEQYF. In DNA form, the CDR3 reads TGTGCCAGCAGTTCCCCGCTACAGGGTAAATATCAGGAGCAGTACTTC.

The rearrangement links TRBV15 to TRBJ2-1; D gene ambiguous. Deletions cut 0 bases from V and 5 bases from J, with 8 bases between. The CDR3 contains 14 residues. The germline V gene has CDR1 LNHNV and CDR2 YYDKDF (reference sequence). The DNA of the CDR3 is TGTGCCACCAGCAGAGAATGGAAAAACAATGAGCAGTTCTTC. Its translation is CATSREWKNNEQFF.

The chain carries TRBV2 and TRBJ1-2; perhaps TRBD1 as D (5 bases). Germline V gene sequence: CDR1 SNHLY, CDR2 FYNNEI. The CDR3 totals 14 residues. Trimming left V 7 bases short and J 0 bases short, with 12 bases between. The CDR3: CASIPAGANYGYTF. The DNA for the CDR3 is TGTGCCAGCATCCCCGCGGGGGCTAACTATGGCTACACCTTC.

V usage is TRBV4-3 and J usage is TRBJ2-3; no reliable D call. The germline V gene has CDR1 LGHNA and CDR2 YSLEER. There are 15 residues in the CDR3. The V end lost 0 bases, the J end lost 0 bases, and 7 bases lay between the germline ends. The CDR3 sequence is CASSQDPFSTDTQYF. The CDR3 region has the DNA TGCGCCAGCAGCCAAGATCCTTTTAGCACAGATACGCAGTATTTT.

The rearrangement joins TRBV6-6 to TRBJ1-5; 7 nucleotides match TRBD1. This CDR3 has 14 residues. The V and J ends lost 4 bases and 5 bases, in that order; junction bases with no gene match: 5. Germline values: CDR1 MNHNY, CDR2 SVGAGI (reference sequence). CDR3 amino acids: CASSSDRADQPQHF. The CDR3, as DNA: TGTGCCAGCAGTTCTGACAGGGCGGATCAGCCCCAGCATTTT.

The chain carries TRBV7-3 and TRBJ1-2; 8 nucleotides align to TRBD1. CDR1 is SGHTA and CDR2 is FQGTGA in the germline V gene. The CDR3 sequence is 13 residues long. The junction had 3 bases not matched to a gene; V was cut back by 1 base and J by 8 bases. The CDR3, as DNA: TGTGCCAGCAGCTTAAATCCAGGGGGCGGCTACACCTTC. It codes for CASSLNPGGGYTF.

The chain uses TRBV6-5 and TRBJ1-2; D remains ambiguous. Between the trimmed V and J ends, which lost 8 bases and 6 bases, there was a span of 22 bases. This CDR3 contains 15 residues. Germline CDR1 reads MNHEY; CDR2 reads SVGAGI. DNA for the CDR3: TGTGCCAGCGGATATGGTATGGGTTACCAGGATGGCTACACCTTC. This encodes CASGYGMGYQDGYTF.

V gene TRBV4-1 combines with J gene TRBJ1-5; D gene ambiguous. The CDR3 length is 15 residues. Germline V lookup: CDR1 MGHRA, CDR2 YSYEKL. V lost 4 bases and J 7 bases, leaving 17 bases between the germline ends. The DNA of the CDR3 is TGCGCCAGCAGCCCCGTTGAGGGCGCCCGGCAGCCCCAGCATTTT. Its protein product is CASSPVEGARQPQHF.

V is TRBV2 and J is TRBJ2-1; TRBD2 matches 9 bases. V gave up 1 base and J gave up 4 bases; unmatched junction bases: 2. The germline V gene has CDR1 SNHLY and CDR2 FYNNEI. This CDR3 region has 15 residues. The CDR3 sequence is CASSEGLAGYNEQFF. The CDR3 nucleotides read TGTGCCAGCAGTGAAGGGCTAGCGGGGTACAATGAGCAGTTCTTC. Together with reference TRBV2 and TRBJ2-1, the CDR3 gives the full variable domain: EPEVTQTPSHQVTQMGQEVILRCVPISNHLYFYWYRQILGQKVEFLVSFYNNEISEKSEIFDDQFSVERPDGSNFTLKIRSTKLEDSAMYFCASSEGLAGYNEQFFGPGTRLTVL.

The chain links TRBV12-2 to TRBJ1-2; the table's D call, TRBD1, was not checked against the DNA. TRBV12-2 is given as a pseudogene. The CDR3 consists of 20 residues. In DNA, the CDR3 is TGTGCAAGTCGCCCACGCCTAATAAACATAGAAGACAGACCATCAGGTGGCTACACCTTC. Protein product: CASRPRLINIEDRPSGGYTF.

The V and J genes are TRBV6-5 and TRBJ2-1; perhaps TRBD1 as D (6 bases). The CDR3 contains 13 residues. CDR1 MNHEY and CDR2 SVGAGI come from the germline V gene. The V and J ends lost 8 bases and 6 bases respectively, with 14 bases between them. The chain's CDR3 is CASRLRQANEQFF. In nucleotides, the CDR3 is TGTGCCAGCCGACTCCGACAGGCCAATGAGCAGTTCTTC.

The gene calls are TRBV7-2 and TRBJ2-1; 8 positions match TRBD2. Germline loops: CDR1 SGHTA, CDR2 FQGNSA. The trim removed 2 bases at V and 1 base at J, leaving 7 bases unmatched. The CDR3 spans 17 residues. The CDR3 nucleotides read TGTGCCAGCAGCTTAACCCCCGGGACTAGGTCCTACAATGAGCAGTTCTTC. It encodes CASSLTPGTRSYNEQFF.

The chain employs TRBV4-3 and TRBJ2-2, with a weak D call TRBD1 (5 bases). In germline, CDR1 is LGHNA, CDR2 YSLEER. Trimming took 1 base from V and 0 from J, leaving 9 bases between them. CDR3 length equals 16 residues. CDR3 bases: TGCGCCAGCAGCCAAGTAACAGGTTCGAACACCGGGGAGCTGTTTTTT. This codes for CASSQVTGSNTGELFF.